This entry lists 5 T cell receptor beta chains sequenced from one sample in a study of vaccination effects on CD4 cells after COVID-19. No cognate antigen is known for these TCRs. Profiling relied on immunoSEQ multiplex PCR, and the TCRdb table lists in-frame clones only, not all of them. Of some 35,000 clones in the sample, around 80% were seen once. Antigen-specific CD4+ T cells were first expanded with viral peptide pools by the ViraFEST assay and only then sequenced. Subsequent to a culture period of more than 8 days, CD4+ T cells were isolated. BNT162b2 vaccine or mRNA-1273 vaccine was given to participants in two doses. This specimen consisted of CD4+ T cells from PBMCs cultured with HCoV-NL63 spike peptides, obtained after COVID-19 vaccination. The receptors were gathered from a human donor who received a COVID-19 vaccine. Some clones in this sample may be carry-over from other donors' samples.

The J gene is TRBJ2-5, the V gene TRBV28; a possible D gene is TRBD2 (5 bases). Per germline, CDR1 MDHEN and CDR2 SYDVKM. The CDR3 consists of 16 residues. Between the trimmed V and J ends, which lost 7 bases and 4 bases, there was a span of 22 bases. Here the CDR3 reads CASTPRGTTISETQYF. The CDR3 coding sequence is TGTGCCAGCACCCCCCGGGGAACGACCATTTCAGAGACCCAGTACTTC.

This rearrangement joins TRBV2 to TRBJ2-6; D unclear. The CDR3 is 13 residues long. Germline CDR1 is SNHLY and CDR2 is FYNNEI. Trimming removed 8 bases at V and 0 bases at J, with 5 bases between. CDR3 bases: TGTGCCAGCCTCTACTCTGGGGCCAACGTCCTGACTTTC. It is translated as CASLYSGANVLTF.

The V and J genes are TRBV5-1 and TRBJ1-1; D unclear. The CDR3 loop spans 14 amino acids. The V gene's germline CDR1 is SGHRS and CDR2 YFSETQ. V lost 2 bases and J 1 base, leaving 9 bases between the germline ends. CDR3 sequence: CASSFRTENTEAFF. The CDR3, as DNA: TGCGCCAGCAGCTTTCGGACGGAGAACACTGAAGCTTTCTTT. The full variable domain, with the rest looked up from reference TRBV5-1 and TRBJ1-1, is KAGVTQTPRYLIKTRGQQVTLSCSPISGHRSVSWYQQTPGQGLQFLFEYFSETQRNKGNFPGRFSGRQFSNSRSEMNVSTLELGDSALYLCASSFRTENTEAFFGQGTRLTVV.

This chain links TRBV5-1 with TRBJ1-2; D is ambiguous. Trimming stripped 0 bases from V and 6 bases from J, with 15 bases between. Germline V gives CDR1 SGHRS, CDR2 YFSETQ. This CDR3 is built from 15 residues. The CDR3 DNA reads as TGCGCCAGCAGCTTGGATCTTCGGGAGGTGAATGGCTACACCTTC. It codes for CASSLDLREVNGYTF.

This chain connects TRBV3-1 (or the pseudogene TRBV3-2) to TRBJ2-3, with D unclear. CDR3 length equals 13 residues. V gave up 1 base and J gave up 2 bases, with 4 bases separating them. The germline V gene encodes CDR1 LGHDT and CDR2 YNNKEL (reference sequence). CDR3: CASSQGTTDTQYF. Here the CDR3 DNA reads TGTGCCAGCAGCCAAGGGACCACAGATACGCAGTATTTT.